This TCR beta chain was sequenced during a study of beta chain features in type 1 diabetes. General study results and limits: A potential PCR bias toward shorter templates would be equal in patient and control samples. Shortening that was moderate but significant affected the TCRB CDR3s of Type 1 diabetes patients in all four CD4+ subsets.

Germline V gene sequence: CDR1 SQVTM, CDR2 ANQGSEA. With V trimmed by 4 bases and J by 6 bases, 1 base remained unmatched. The CDR3 has 13 amino acids. This clone was observed a few times. Its target is not known. The same CDR3 can be traced to other DNA sequences in this sample. The sequenced template was cDNA made from the entire isolated RNA. Sequencing was performed with immunoSEQ multiplex PCR; in TCRdb, only in-frame clones are kept and a portion is missing. This table holds about 230,000 clones, more than 15% found once. The chain couples TRBV29-1 to TRBJ1-5; 12 nucleotides line up with TRBD1. Specimen: naive CD4+ T cells from blood. The receptor's source is a man aged 25 to 45 with type 1 diabetes. The CDR3 coding sequence is TGCAGCGTTGGGGACAGGGGGCGTCAGCCCCAGCATTTT. It codes for CSVGDRGRQPQHF.